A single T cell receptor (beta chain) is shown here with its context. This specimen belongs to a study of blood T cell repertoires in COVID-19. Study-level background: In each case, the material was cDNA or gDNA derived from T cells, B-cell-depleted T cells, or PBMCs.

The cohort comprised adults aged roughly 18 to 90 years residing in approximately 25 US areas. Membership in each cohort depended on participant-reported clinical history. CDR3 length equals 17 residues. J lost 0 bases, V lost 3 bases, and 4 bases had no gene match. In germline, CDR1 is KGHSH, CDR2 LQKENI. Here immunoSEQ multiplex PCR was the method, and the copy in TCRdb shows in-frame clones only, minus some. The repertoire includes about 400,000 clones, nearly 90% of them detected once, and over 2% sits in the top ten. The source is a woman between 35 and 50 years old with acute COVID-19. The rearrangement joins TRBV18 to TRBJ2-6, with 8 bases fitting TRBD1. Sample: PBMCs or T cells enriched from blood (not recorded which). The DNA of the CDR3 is TGTGCCAGCTCACCGGGACAGGTGGTCTCTGGGGCCAACGTCCTGACTTTC. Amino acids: CASSPGQVVSGANVLTF.